Listed below are T cell receptor beta chains from one sample, sequenced in a study of identical twins. TCRdb called the 5' RACE reads again in MiXCR, with one record for every CDR3 protein. The sample has 600,000 to 800,000 distinct CDR3 sequences, less than 25% seen once; the top ten hold about 4.3%. A further study also used this sample, focusing on T cells expressing NK-cell markers.

The sample was PBMCs. The receptors shown here come from a woman under 30 in good health. Each CDR3 is given with its conserved first and last residue. The order of the fields is V gene, CDR3 protein.

>TRBV10-3
CAISVNGVQETQYF
>TRBV29-1
CSARTGDYGYTF
>TRBV15
CATSSGGLPSYNEQFF
>TRBV30
CAWSETGGGQPQHF
>TRBV7-3
CASSLSREDTQYF
>TRBV7-9
CASSSHETGGAGSPLHF
>TRBV7-2
CASSLQIKGDTQYF
>TRBV9
CAITFPPYGYTF
>TRBV12-3/TRBV12-4
CASSLLVGIARDRNEQFF
>TRBV7-2
CASSLSSGIADTQYF
>TRBV6-2/TRBV6-3
CASKQVGRTYEQYF
>TRBV5-1
CASSSSDGFVYGYTF
>TRBV10-3
CATPGTATGELFF
>TRBV6-2/TRBV6-3
CASRSAGTGINEQYF
>TRBV12-3/TRBV12-4
CASSLAPNGDTQYF
>TRBV20-1
CSVPPRGLNEQFF
>TRBV20-1
CSAPAPGDYEQYF
>TRBV20-1
CSAGGGANSGVQFF
>TRBV12-3/TRBV12-4
CASSPRGLAGLNTGELFF
>TRBV18
CASSPTENTEAFF
>TRBV10-2
CASSSGDSRETQYF